These 25 T cell receptor beta chains share one sample of origin, sequenced in a study of blood T cells in healthy people across ages. A second roughly 7 to 11 cycle PCR used barcoded and J-beta primers. TCRdb used MiXCR to reprocess the 5' RACE reads, holding one entry per CDR3 protein. The sample holds some 560,000 distinct CDR3 sequences; approximately 26% are singletons and the top ten take approximately 3.6%. The same data also contributed to another study, on T cells of mothers and their children.

The specimen sequenced was blood. The receptors come from a boy between 2 and 10 years old in good health.

This clonotype was detected ten times or more. This rearrangement joins TRBV3-1 to TRBJ2-3; D might be TRBD1 or TRBD2, each matching 5 bases. The CDR3 loop spans 22 amino acids. Germline values: CDR1 LGHDT, CDR2 YNNKEL (reference sequence). Trimming left V 0 bases short and J 2 bases short, with 30 bases between. The CDR3 coding sequence is TGTGCCAGCAGCCAAGATTCCCTTACCGGGATCGGACAAAGTACCCCCACAGATACGCAGTATTTT. Residues: CASSQDSLTGIGQSTPTDTQYF.

There are a few counts of this clonotype. V gene TRBV10-3 combines with J gene TRBJ2-3; D gene unclear. V was trimmed by 6 bases and J by 3 bases, leaving 10 bases between them. CDR3 size: 13 residues. CDR1 is ENHRY, CDR2 SYGVKD, per germline. The CDR3 loop reads CAISGMGTDTQYF. CDR3 nucleotides: TGTGCCATCAGCGGAATGGGTACAGATACGCAGTATTTT.

The rearrangement uses TRBV11-2 and TRBJ2-3; D is undetermined. V lost 5 bases to trimming and J lost 5 bases, with 11 bases between them. Germline loops: CDR1 SGHAT, CDR2 FQNNGV. The CDR3 is made up of 13 amino acids. This CDR3 is CASSPWSGDTQYF. The CDR3 coding sequence is TGTGCCAGCAGCCCCTGGTCGGGAGATACGCAGTATTTT.

This chain joins TRBV7-9 and TRBJ2-5; 8 bases fit TRBD2. The closer fit of TRBJ2-7 to the DNA end suggests the J call may be wrong. The CDR3 is 15 residues long. CDR1 is SEHNR and CDR2 is FQNEAQ in the germline V gene (reference sequence). The CDR3 loop is CASSQSGGLPYEQYF. CDR3 coding DNA: TGTGCCAGCAGCCAAAGCGGGGGCCTCCCCTACGAGCAGTACTTC.

This chain connects TRBV7-2 to TRBJ1-1, with 8 bases aligning to TRBD1. This CDR3 contains 16 residues. CDR1 and CDR2 (germline): SGHTA, FQGNSA. The ends lost 5 bases at V and 5 bases at J; junction bases unmatched: 13. CDR3 sequence: CASSRIVGTGGTEAFF. CDR3 in DNA: TGTGCCAGCAGCCGTATCGTTGGGACAGGAGGGACTGAAGCTTTCTTT. Variable domain in full (rest from reference TRBV7-2 and TRBJ1-1): GAGVSQSPSNKVTEKGKDVELRCDPISGHTALYWYRQSLGQGLEFLIYFQGNSAPDKSGLPSDRFSAERTGGSVSTLTIQRTQQEDSAVYLCASSRIVGTGGTEAFFGQGTRLTVV.

Only a few counts were recorded for this clonotype. The chain links TRBV7-9 to TRBJ1-4; 7 nucleotides align to TRBD1. Germline CDR1 and CDR2: SEHNR and FQNEAQ (reference sequence). The ends lost 5 bases at V and 4 bases at J; junction bases unmatched: 13. The CDR3 spans 17 residues. CDR3: CASSTTYRGASNEKLFF. The CDR3 DNA sequence: TGTGCCAGCAGCACCACCTACAGGGGTGCGAGTAATGAAAAACTGTTTTTT.

This clonotype was picked up a small number of times. The chain couples TRBV7-9 to TRBJ2-5, with a weak D call TRBD1 (5 bases). With 5 bases removed from V and 5 bases from J, the gap between germline ends came to 12 bases. CDR1 SEHNR and CDR2 FQNEAQ come from the germline V gene (reference sequence). This CDR3 region has 13 residues. Here the CDR3 DNA reads TGTGCCAGCAGCCCCCTAAGGGGTGAGACCCAGTACTTC. Translating gives CASSPLRGETQYF.

This clonotype was counted a few times. The chain uses TRBV7-2 and TRBJ2-7; D is ambiguous. Trimming stripped 0 bases from V and 5 bases from J, with 14 bases between. The CDR3 loop spans 15 amino acids. Germline CDR1 reads SGHTA; CDR2 reads FQGNSA. CDR3 nucleotide sequence: TGTGCCAGCAGCTTAGCATTTAGGTTTGCCCACGAGCAGTACTTC. This translates into CASSLAFRFAHEQYF.

V gene TRBV20-1 combines with J gene TRBJ2-1, with D unclear. V lost 1 base and J lost 4, with 11 bases in between. CDR3 length: 14 amino acids. The germline CDR1 and CDR2 sequences are DFQATT and SNEGSKA (reference sequence). This chain's CDR3 is CSARVVGIYNEQFF. The CDR3 DNA reads TGCAGTGCTAGAGTGGTCGGCATATACAATGAGCAGTTCTTC.

The sample holds a few counts of this clonotype. This sequence joins TRBV27 and TRBJ2-5, with 13 nucleotides matching TRBD2. The J call is doubtful: the DNA matches TRBJ2-7 better. Germline lookup yields CDR1 MNHEY and CDR2 SMNVEV (reference sequence). The CDR3 sequence is 14 residues long. The CDR3 sequence: CASMPGLAGSEQYF. CDR3 bases: TGTGCCAGCATGCCGGGACTAGCGGGATCCGAGCAGTACTTC.

There are a few counts of this clonotype. The chain has TRBV12-5 and TRBJ2-5; 7 bases agree with TRBD2. CDR3 length: 15 residues. The trim removed 3 bases at V and 6 bases at J, leaving 10 bases unmatched. Germline V gene data show CDR1 as LGHNT and CDR2 as FRNRAP. The CDR3 is CASGLYGGGGKTQYF. The CDR3 coding sequence is TGTGCTAGTGGTTTATACGGCGGCGGGGGAAAGACCCAGTACTTC.

The gene calls are TRBV7-9 and TRBJ2-3; D tentatively fits TRBD1 or TRBD2 (5 bases each). CDR3 length equals 15 residues. The germline V gene has CDR1 SEHNR and CDR2 FQNEAQ (reference sequence). The V gene lost 1 base and the J gene lost 2 bases, with 10 bases spanning the gap. CDR3 region: CASSLGGALTDTQYF. CDR3 nucleotides: TGTGCCAGCAGCTTAGGAGGGGCTCTCACAGATACGCAGTATTTT. The full variable domain, completed using reference TRBV7-9 and TRBJ2-3, is DTGVSQNPRHKITKRGQNVTFRCDPISEHNRLYWYRQTLGQGPEFLTYFQNEAQLEKSRLLSDRFSAERPKGSFSTLEIQRTEQGDSAMYLCASSLGGALTDTQYFGPGTRLTVL.

The genes are TRBV12-3 or TRBV12-4 and TRBJ2-5; TRBD1 aligns across 7 bases. This CDR3 is built from 12 residues. The junction had 3 bases not matched to a gene; V was cut back by 6 bases and J by 5 bases. The CDR3 DNA reads TGTGCCAGCAGCACGGACAGGGAGACCCAGTACTTC. This sequence encodes CASSTDRETQYF.

About this clonotype: The junction shows a germline mismatch at one end, possibly a read error. The chain carries TRBV29-1 and TRBJ1-5; 11 bases align to TRBD1. The CDR3 has 14 residues. The germline V gene has CDR1 SQVTM and CDR2 ANQGSEA. CDR3 loop: CSVRTGGSNQPQHF. CDR3 nucleotide sequence: TGTAGCGTCCGGACAGGGGGCAGCAATCAGCCCCAGCATTTT. Based on the CDR3 plus reference TRBV29-1 and TRBJ1-5, the full variable domain is SAVISQKPSRDICQRGTSLTIQCQVDSQVTMMFWYRQQPGQSLTLIATANQGSEATYESGFVIDKFPISRPNLTFSTLTVSNMSPEDSSIYLCSVRTGGSNQPQHFGDGTRLSIL.

In this sample, this clonotype turned up a few times. The rearrangement links TRBV10-3 to TRBJ2-7, with D tentatively TRBD2 (7 bases). V was shortened by 0 bases and J by 0 bases, with 18 bases between the two germline ends. The CDR3 is 18 amino acids. Germline V lookup: CDR1 ENHRY, CDR2 SYGVKD. The CDR3 sequence: CAISESFSGGPNSYEQYF. The CDR3 DNA is TGTGCCATCAGTGAGTCGTTTTCCGGGGGGCCCAACTCCTACGAGCAGTACTTC.

V is TRBV30 and J is TRBJ1-3; 7 bases align to TRBD1. This CDR3 has 16 amino acids. The junction had 8 bases not matched to a gene; V was cut back by 1 base and J by 2 bases. Per the germline V gene, CDR1 is GTSNPN and CDR2 is SVGIG (reference sequence). The CDR3 is CAWSDPRDRPGNTIYF. As DNA, the CDR3 is TGTGCCTGGAGTGACCCCCGGGACAGACCTGGAAACACCATATATTTT. Based on the CDR3 plus reference TRBV30 and TRBJ1-3, the full variable domain is SQTIHQWPATLVQPVGSPLSLECTVEGTSNPNLYWYRQAAGRGLQLLFYSVGIGQISSEVPQNLSASRPQDRQFILSSKKLLLSDSGFYLCAWSDPRDRPGNTIYFGEGSWLTVV.

In its sample, this clonotype was seen a few times. The chain uses TRBV3-1 and TRBJ2-1; 8 bases fit TRBD2. The CDR3 covers 15 residues. In germline, CDR1 is LGHDT, CDR2 YNNKEL (reference sequence). Trimming cost V 3 bases and J 8 bases; bases outside gene matches: 9. The CDR3 protein is CASSHLRTSLYEQFF. The CDR3 coding sequence is TGTGCCAGCAGCCATCTCCGGACTAGCCTCTATGAGCAGTTCTTC.

This clonotype was seen a few times. This chain uses TRBV14 with TRBJ1-2, with D possibly being TRBD1 (5 bases). Germline V gene data show CDR1 as SGHDN and CDR2 as FVKESK. The V gene lost 4 bases and the J gene lost 7 bases, with 16 bases spanning the gap. The CDR3 is 14 amino acids. This chain's CDR3 is CASSLNWGRGGYTF. CDR3 DNA sequence: TGTGCCAGCAGCCTGAACTGGGGCCGCGGTGGCTACACCTTC.

The V call is TRBV6-5, the J call TRBJ2-7; 10 positions agree with TRBD2. CDR3 size: 15 residues. V was clipped by 5 bases and J by 3 bases; unmatched bases: 7. Germline-derived CDR1 and CDR2 are MNHEY and SVGAGI. The CDR3 here is CASSGVGTSVYEQYF. Here the CDR3 DNA reads TGTGCCAGCAGTGGGGTCGGGACTAGCGTCTACGAGCAGTACTTC.

This chain's CDR3 is CASGLGPNTEAFF. The CDR3 region has the DNA TGTGCTAGTGGTTTGGGACCAAACACTGAAGCTTTCTTT. This chain connects TRBV12-5 to TRBJ1-1, with D unclear. CDR1 and CDR2 from the germline V gene are LGHNT and FRNRAP. This CDR3 contains 13 residues. With 1 base removed from V and 2 bases from J, the gap between germline ends came to 5 bases.

This rearrangement joins TRBV6-5 to TRBJ2-5; 8 bases fit TRBD2. TRBJ2-7 matches the DNA end more closely, so the J call is doubtful. Germline V CDR1 and CDR2: MNHEY, SVGAGI. The CDR3 covers 15 residues. DNA for the CDR3: TGTGCCAGCAGCGCGACGGGGGCGGGAGGCTACGAGCAGTACTTC. Encoded protein: CASSATGAGGYEQYF.

This chain uses TRBV6-4 with TRBJ2-4; 7 nucleotides agree with TRBD1. The trim removed 6 bases at V and 8 bases at J, leaving 7 bases unmatched. Looked up from germline, CDR1 is MRHNA and CDR2 is SNTAGT. CDR3 length equals 13 residues. CDR3 protein: CASSSTDRDIQYF. The DNA of the CDR3 is TGTGCCAGCAGCTCGACCGACAGGGACATTCAGTACTTC.

The rearrangement uses TRBV12-3 or TRBV12-4 and TRBJ2-2; D might be TRBD2 (7 bases). The CDR3 spans 16 residues. Trimming removed 7 bases at V and 1 base at J, with 16 bases between. CDR3 bases: TGTGCCAGCATCCAGGGGCCTAGCGGGAACACCGGGGAGCTGTTTTTT. This codes for CASIQGPSGNTGELFF.

The gene calls are TRBV12-5 and TRBJ2-2, with 7 bases fitting TRBD1. V was clipped by 1 base and J by 3 bases; unmatched bases: 2. CDR1 and CDR2 (germline): LGHNT, FRNRAP. This CDR3 contains 15 residues. The CDR3 DNA reads TGTGCTAGTGGTTTGGCGGGACAGTACACCGGGGAGCTGTTTTTT. This gives the protein CASGLAGQYTGELFF.

In its sample, this clonotype was seen a few times. The J gene is TRBJ2-7, the V gene TRBV10-3; 10 nucleotides line up with TRBD1. Germline V gives CDR1 ENHRY, CDR2 SYGVKD. The CDR3 extends over 15 amino acids. V was pared by 10 bases and J by 5 bases, with 14 bases of the junction left unmatched. CDR3 DNA: TGTGCCACTCAACAGACAGGGGGCAGTATCAACGAGCAGTACTTC. Protein product: CATQQTGGSINEQYF.